This T cell receptor (beta chain) was recovered during a study of blood T cells in healthy people across ages. About the research overall: There was about one barcoded beta molecule captured by template switching per two T cells. Points from the study as a whole: With donor CMV status unknown, expanded clonotype changes were possibly confounded.

A word on this clonotype: The antigen is undetermined.

CDR1 is MNHEY and CDR2 is SVGAGI in the germline V gene. Unmatched junction bases numbered 8, after V lost 1 base and J lost 3 bases. The CDR3 runs to 16 residues. The second PCR ran 7 to 11 cycles with a sample-barcoded 5' primer and J-beta primers. TCRdb itself ran the 5' RACE reads through MiXCR, one entry per CDR3 protein. This table holds about 1.4 million distinct CDR3 sequences, roughly 59% found once. The source is a man younger than 35 in good health. The sample comprised blood. The V gene is TRBV6-5, the J gene TRBJ1-2; 7 bases line up with TRBD1. The CDR3 bases are TGTGCCAGCAGTTACTGGGGAGGGGGCGAGGACTATGGCTACACCTTC. Protein product: CASSYWGGGEDYGYTF.